This T cell receptor (beta chain) originates from a study of early T cells in non-severe SARS-CoV-2 infection listed by TCRdb under 2021. Background for the entire study: TCR sequencing used bulk RNA from unsorted whole blood, so alpha and beta chains could not be paired.

This clonotype was observed at least ten times. Its antigen is unknown. Base qualities are not at hand, and no much larger clone is one base apart. The CDR3 goes from the cysteine to the phenylalanine over 17 residues. Only the CDR3 DNA stays, 51 bases, in frame from base 1. The germline V gene (reference sequence) gives CDR1 as SEHNR and CDR2 as FQNEAQ. V lost 3 bases and J lost 0 bases, and the count of bases not matched to a germline gene is 9. This was a case-control study nested in a cohort of healthcare workers in London, UK, who had nasopharyngeal swab PCR tests and blood samples taken every week. Healthcare workers were recruited between 23 and 31 March 2020, during the week of the UK lockdown, and were followed weekly for up to about 15 weeks. Here is what the overall study found, with its caveats: VDJdb matching was skewed toward anti-spike CD8 responses, so virus-specific expansions were likely underestimated and private and CD4 specificities were missed.

Library creation used 5' RACE. The sample was run on a NextSeq 500. The TCR library protocol attached unique molecular identifiers to individual cDNA molecules to correct for sequencing error and PCR bias. Both TCR alpha and beta chains were sequenced, and tight co-correlation was observed between alpha and beta sequence abundances in each sample. The authors' analysis ran thus. Decombinator V4 was used to annotate the V gene, J gene and CDR3 of the TCR sequences. TCRs were defined as expanded if a significant change between any two time points was detected under a Poisson model with p below 0.0001. TCR abundances were normalised to the total number of TCRs sequenced per sample and were expressed as counts per million. MAIT TCRs were defined by TRAV1-2 paired with TRAJ12, TRAJ20 or TRAJ33, and iNKT TCRs by TRAV10 paired with TRAJ18. VDJdb, accessed 1 November 2021, was searched for CMV, EBV and SARS-CoV-2 annotated TCRs, excluding TCRs annotated for multiple antigens. The public reads were reprocessed in TCRdb via fastp at Q25 and MiXCR, keeping in-frame beta chains. Here each entry gathers all rows of one CDR3 protein and keeps the most common genes and DNA. TCRdb's processing, not the study's, gives the V and J calls here. This sample has around 70,000 distinct CDR3 sequences in its table, and 9% to 15% of those were observed once. More than 1.5% of the sample lies in the top ten.

The clonotype comes from an adult who was a healthcare worker with PCR-confirmed SARS-CoV-2 infection or an uninfected control (not recorded which). Sample: whole blood. The chain was built from TRBV7-9 and TRBJ2-3; TRBD2 fits 7 bases in the junction. The CDR3 sequence is CASSFMTSPSSTDTQYF. The bases are TGTGCCAGCAGCTTCATGACTAGCCCCTCTAGCACAGATACGCAGTATTTT.